This TCR beta chain was captured by sequencing in a study of control samples from healthy donors and cancer patients. Trimming cost V 5 bases and J 5 bases, with 12 bases left between them. The CDR3 has 14 residues. CDR1 and CDR2 (germline): MGHDK, SYGVNS. Data came from immunoSEQ multiplex PCR; TCRdb stores just in-frame clones and leaves some out. The sample lists about 95,000 clones, around 90% seen once, with approximately 15% in the top ten. The TCR was taken from a woman between 65 and 79 years old in good health. What was sequenced was blood. This rearrangement joins TRBV25-1 to TRBJ1-4; a weak D match, TRBD1 (6 bases). CDR3 in amino acids: CASSRGAKNEKLFF. The CDR3 bases are TGTGCCAGCAGTCGGGGGGCTAAAAATGAAAAACTGTTTTTT.